This T cell receptor beta chain was found in a study of shared clonotypes between healthy human individuals. Background on the study: The donor group consisted of two women and a few men, aged 18 to 49.

Trimming pared 8 bases from V and 2 bases from J, leaving 15 bases between. The CDR3 is 14 residues long. CDR1 is MNHNY, CDR2 SVGAGI, per germline (reference sequence). Deep level was the assay's run setting. Sorted subsets were amplified in replicate PCRs using around 220 ng DNA, approximately 30,000 T cell genomes. Authors' processing steps: As immunoSEQ supplied junction-only sequences (without quality scores), filtering differed. Assay: immunoSEQ multiplex PCR; the TCRdb copy retains only in-frame clones and omits some. V and J calls and clone size are those listed in that table; D and trimming were worked out from the DNA. The data show some 1 million clones, 70% to 80% seen once.

This sequence joins TRBV6-6 and TRBJ2-5; D is unclear. Specimen: memory CD4+ T cells sorted from blood. As to subset: CD45RA-negative fraction. The TCR originated in a man aged 18-30 years in good health. For the CDR3, the DNA is TGTGCCAGCCTGGGCCGTAGAAGGCAAGAGACCCAGTACTTC. Its translation: CASLGRRRQETQYF.